This T cell receptor beta chain was documented in a study of blood T cell repertoires in COVID-19. In the study overall: Acute and convalescent COVID-19 specimens originated in the United States, Italy and Spain. Sources were T cells, B-cell-depleted T cells, or PBMCs; the material itself was cDNA or gDNA.

The CDR3 contains 14 residues. Trimming took 6 bases from V and 7 from J; bases not matched to a gene: 6. Germline assignment: CDR1 LNHDA and CDR2 SQIVND (reference sequence). Authors' processing steps: Amplification of reference gene primers was used by the study to estimate nucleated cell counts. Measured with immunoSEQ multiplex PCR; TCRdb has only the in-frame clones, and not every one. That table supplies the V and J calls and clone size; D and trimming were determined from the DNA. The profile shows under 200,000 clones, 80% of them singletons. The gene calls are TRBV19 and TRBJ2-1; TRBD1 matches at 10 bases. The clonotype originates from a man between 70 and 80 years old with active or convalescent COVID-19. Sequenced material: peripheral blood. This CDR3 is CASRHGDRGNEQFF. CDR3 nucleotide sequence: TGTGCCAGTAGACATGGGGACAGGGGAAATGAGCAGTTCTTC.